This T cell receptor beta chain appears in the sequencing data of a study of blood T cell repertoires in COVID-19. Study-wide background: PBMCs, B-cell-depleted T cells, or T cells were the source of the cDNA or gDNA that made up the material.

TCRdb's table, derived via immunoSEQ multiplex PCR, lists solely in-frame clones and lacks some. The repertoire holds approximately 31,000 clones, with approximately 85% as singletons. Sequenced input: peripheral blood. The receptor was isolated from a man older than 75 with active COVID-19.

DNA of the CDR3: TGTGCCAGTAGTACAGCGGGGGCTAGCAATCAGCCCCAGCATTTT. Protein: CASSTAGASNQPQHF. The V call is TRBV19, the J call TRBJ1-5, with D perhaps TRBD1 (6 bases). The CDR3 runs 15 residues. Germline loops: CDR1 LNHDA, CDR2 SQIVND (reference sequence). V was pared by 4 bases and J by 0 bases, with 10 bases between.